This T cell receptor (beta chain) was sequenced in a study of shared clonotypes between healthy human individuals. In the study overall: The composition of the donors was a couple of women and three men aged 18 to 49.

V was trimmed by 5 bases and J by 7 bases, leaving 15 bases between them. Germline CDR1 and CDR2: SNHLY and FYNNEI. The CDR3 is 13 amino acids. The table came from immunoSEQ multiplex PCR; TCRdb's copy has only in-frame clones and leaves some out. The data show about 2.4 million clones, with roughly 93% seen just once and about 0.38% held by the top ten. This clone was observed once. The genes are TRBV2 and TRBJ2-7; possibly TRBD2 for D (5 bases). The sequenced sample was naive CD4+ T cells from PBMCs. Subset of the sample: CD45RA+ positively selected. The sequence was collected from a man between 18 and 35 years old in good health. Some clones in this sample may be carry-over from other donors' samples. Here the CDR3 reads CASSLIPPGEQYF. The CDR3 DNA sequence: TGTGCCAGCAGTCTCATTCCTCCGGGAGAGCAGTACTTC.